This TCR beta chain is from a study of cytomegalovirus exposure and HLA in healthy donors. Findings and caveats of the study: Most TCR sequences proved rare, with some public TCRs found in many donors.

Vbeta (60) and Jbeta (13) primers were used in the PCR. Method: immunoSEQ multiplex PCR; TCRdb's copy keeps in-frame clones and lacks some. This sample has some 130,000 clones, with 77% found just once. V gave up 7 bases and J gave up 1 base, with 14 bases separating them. The CDR3 is 15 amino acids. Germline CDR1 LNHDA, CDR2 SQIVND (reference sequence). About this clone itself: The antigen is not known.

The specimen was PBMCs. The rearrangement links TRBV19 to TRBJ1-5, with D maybe TRBD1 (5 bases). The TCR sequence derives from a male donor in good health and CMV-seropositive. The CDR3 loop reads CASNRRGWSNQPQHF. The CDR3 bases are TGTGCCAGTAATAGGAGGGGATGGAGCAATCAGCCCCAGCATTTT.